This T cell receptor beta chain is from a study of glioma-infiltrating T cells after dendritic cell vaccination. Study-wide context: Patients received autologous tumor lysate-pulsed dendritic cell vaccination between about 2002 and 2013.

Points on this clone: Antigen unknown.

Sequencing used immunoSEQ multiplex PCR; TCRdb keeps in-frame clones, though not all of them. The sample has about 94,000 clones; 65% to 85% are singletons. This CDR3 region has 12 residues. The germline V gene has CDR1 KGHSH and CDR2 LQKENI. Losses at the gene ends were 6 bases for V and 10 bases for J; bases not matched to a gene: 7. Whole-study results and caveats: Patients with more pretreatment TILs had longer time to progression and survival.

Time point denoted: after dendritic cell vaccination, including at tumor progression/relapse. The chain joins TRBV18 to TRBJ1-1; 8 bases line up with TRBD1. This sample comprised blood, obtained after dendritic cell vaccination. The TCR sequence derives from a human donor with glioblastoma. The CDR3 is CASSMDRELAFF. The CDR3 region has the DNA TGTGCCAGCTCCATGGACAGGGAACTAGCTTTCTTT.